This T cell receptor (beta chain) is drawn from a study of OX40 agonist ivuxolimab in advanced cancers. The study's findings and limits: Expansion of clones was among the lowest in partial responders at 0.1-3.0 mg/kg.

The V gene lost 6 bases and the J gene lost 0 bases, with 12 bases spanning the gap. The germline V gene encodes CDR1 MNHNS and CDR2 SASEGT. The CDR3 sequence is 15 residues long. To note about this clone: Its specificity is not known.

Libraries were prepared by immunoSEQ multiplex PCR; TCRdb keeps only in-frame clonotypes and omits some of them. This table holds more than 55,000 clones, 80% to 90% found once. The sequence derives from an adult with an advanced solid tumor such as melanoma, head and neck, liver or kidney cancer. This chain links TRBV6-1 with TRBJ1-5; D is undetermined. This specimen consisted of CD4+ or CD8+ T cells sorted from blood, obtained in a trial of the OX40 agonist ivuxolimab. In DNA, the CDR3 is TGTGCCAGCAGGGGAGGACTGAATAGCAATCAGCCCCAGCATTTT. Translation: CASRGGLNSNQPQHF.